This passage covers 21 T cell receptor beta chains from one sample sequenced in a study of T cells in Graves' hyperthyroidism and ophthalmopathy. Template material for amplifying TCR beta CDR3 regions consisted of RNA transcripts. HTBI primers were employed in a first-round RT-PCR of the TCR CDR3. Using its own MiXCR run on the multiplex PCR reads, TCRdb lists one record per CDR3 protein. The top ten hold roughly 8.2% of the sample, which has a few hundred thousand distinct CDR3 sequences, around 45% seen once. Sequencing was carried out using peripheral blood or thyroid tissue (not recorded which). These TCRs come from a woman aged 18-29 years with Graves' hyperthyroidism.

This chain links TRBV15 with TRBJ2-5, with D possibly called TRBD1 or TRBD2 (5 bases each). CDR3 length: 15 residues. V shed 3 bases and J shed 5 bases, with 16 bases lying between them. Germline CDR1 and CDR2: LNHNV and YYDKDF (reference sequence). The chain's CDR3 is CATSRADARDETQYF. For the CDR3, the DNA is TGTGCCACCAGCAGGGCCGACGCCAGGGACGAGACCCAGTACTTC. Full variable domain (missing parts from reference TRBV15 and TRBJ2-5): DAMVIQNPRYQVTQFGKPVTLSCSQTLNHNVMYWYQQKSSQAPKLLFHYYDKDFNNEADTPDNFQSRRPNTSFCFLDIRSPGLGDTAMYLCATSRADARDETQYFGPGTRLLVL.

This clonotype was recorded at least ten times. This chain uses TRBV10-3 with TRBJ1-2; the D is unclear. V shed 0 bases and J shed 2 bases, with 10 bases lying between them. Germline V gives CDR1 ENHRY, CDR2 SYGVKD. The CDR3 has 15 residues. CDR3 DNA: TGTGCCATCAGTGAGTCGGACCGATTGAACTATGGCTACACCTTC. It translates to CAISESDRLNYGYTF.

At least ten counts were recorded for this clonotype. V usage is TRBV2 and J usage is TRBJ1-2; unclear D gene. Trimming left V 0 bases short and J 4 bases short, with 18 bases between. CDR1 is SNHLY, CDR2 FYNNEI, per germline. The CDR3 runs 17 residues. CDR3 loop: CASSEALWASGGYGYTF. Here the CDR3 DNA reads TGTGCCAGCAGTGAAGCGCTTTGGGCTTCCGGAGGCTATGGCTACACCTTC.

The chain links TRBV6-5 to TRBJ2-5, with TRBD2 identical over 9 bases. The CDR3 contains 15 residues. CDR1 is MNHEY and CDR2 is SVGAGI in the germline V gene. V trimming: 4 bases; J trimming: 4 bases; junction bases outside the gene matches: 7. The CDR3 is CASSSTSGAGETQYF. In nucleotides, the CDR3 is TGTGCCAGCAGTTCGACTAGCGGTGCAGGAGAGACCCAGTACTTC.

Note on this clonotype: It may be a read error: a sequence one base away is much more abundant. The CDR3 does not close with the conserved phenylalanine or tryptophan, likely indicating a read error. This chain's CDR3 is CASTPRGMNTEAFL. The CDR3 DNA follows: TGTGCCAGCACCCCCCGGGGGATGAACACTGAAGCTTTCCTT. The chain recombines TRBV9 with TRBJ1-1, with D perhaps TRBD1 (5 bases). The CDR3 is 14 residues long. Germline V gene sequence: CDR1 SGDLS, CDR2 YYNGEE. V lost 6 bases to trimming and J lost 0 bases, with 12 bases between them.

As DNA, the CDR3 is TGCAGTGCTAGGAATGCGGCGGCCGCTAACTATGGCTACACCTTC. This sequence encodes CSARNAAAANYGYTF. V gene TRBV20-1 combines with J gene TRBJ1-2; no clear D gene. V lost 3 bases, J lost 0 bases, and 14 bases lay in between. The CDR3 spans 15 residues. The germline V gene encodes CDR1 DFQATT and CDR2 SNEGSKA (reference sequence).

In regard to this clonotype: Given the absence of the conserved phenylalanine or tryptophan at the CDR3 end, a read error is likely. V is TRBV2 and J is TRBJ1-5, with 7 bases aligning to TRBD1. The length of the CDR3 is 14 residues. Germline V gives CDR1 SNHLY, CDR2 FYNNEI. V trimming: 3 bases; J trimming: 8 bases; junction bases outside the gene matches: 7. The CDR3: CASSETGRNKPQHL. CDR3 bases: TGTGCCAGCAGTGAGACAGGGAGAAATAAGCCCCAGCATCTT.

The chain is built from TRBV20-1 and TRBJ1-1; D possibly corresponds to TRBD1 (5 bases). CDR3 length: 16 amino acids. Germline CDR1 DFQATT, CDR2 SNEGSKA (reference sequence). Trimming cost V 2 bases and J 2 bases, with 18 bases left between them. DNA of the CDR3: TGCAGTGCTAGACAGACAGCCTACTCTGGAAACACTGAAGCTTTCTTT. Its protein is CSARQTAYSGNTEAFF.

This clonotype was observed many times. J is TRBJ2-2 and V is TRBV7-9; D remains ambiguous. V lost 2 bases and J lost 2, with 9 bases in between. The CDR3 is 15 residues long. CDR1 is SEHNR and CDR2 is FQNEAQ in the germline V gene (reference sequence). CDR3 sequence: CASSLRIPNTGELFF. Here the CDR3 DNA reads TGTGCCAGCAGCTTACGGATCCCTAACACCGGGGAGCTGTTTTTT.

In its sample, this clonotype was seen once. The CDR3 DNA reads TGTGCCAGCCGCCGGGGAGGGGGCACTGAAGCTTTCTTT. Translation: CASRRGGGTEAFF. The chain recombines TRBV9 with TRBJ1-1, with D tentatively TRBD1 (6 bases). Trimming pared 7 bases from V and 4 bases from J, leaving 14 bases between. Looked up from germline, CDR1 is SGDLS and CDR2 is YYNGEE. The CDR3 runs 13 residues.

There are many counts of this clonotype. The rearrangement uses TRBV20-1 and TRBJ1-6, with a tentative D call TRBD1 (6 bases). The V gene's germline CDR1 is DFQATT and CDR2 SNEGSKA (reference sequence). The CDR3 is 14 residues long. Trimming cost V 5 bases and J 4 bases, with 12 bases left between them. As DNA, the CDR3 is TGCAGTGCTCCCAAGGGGGGTTATAATTCACCCCTCCACTTT. Its translation is CSAPKGGYNSPLHF.

This clonotype was seen ten or more times. The CDR3 DNA reads TGTGCCAGCAGTCGGACAGGGCTCACCTACGAGCAGTACTTC. Residues: CASSRTGLTYEQYF. The chain is built from TRBV12-3 or TRBV12-4 and TRBJ2-7; TRBD1 aligns across 8 bases. The length of the CDR3 is 14 residues. Losses at the gene ends were 5 bases for V and 2 bases for J; bases not matched to a gene: 5.

This clonotype was seen repeatedly, ten times or more. V and J are TRBV12-3 or TRBV12-4 and TRBJ1-5; TRBD1 matches at 8 bases. Losses at the gene ends were 6 bases for V and 6 bases for J; bases not matched to a gene: 10. The CDR3 runs 15 residues. CDR3 region: CASSPEQGEGQPQHF. DNA of the CDR3: TGTGCCAGCAGCCCAGAACAGGGGGAGGGTCAGCCCCAGCATTTT.

This clonotype has at least ten counts. V is TRBV24-1 and J is TRBJ2-7, with D possibly being TRBD1 or TRBD2 (5 bases each). The CDR3 spans 13 residues. CDR1 is KGHDR and CDR2 is SFDVKD in the germline V gene. The V end lost 3 bases, the J end lost 5 bases, and 10 bases lay between the germline ends. For the CDR3, the DNA is TGTGCCACCAGTGATAGGGGAGTGAACGAGCAGTACTTC. The encoded protein is CATSDRGVNEQYF.

The chain uses TRBV7-3 and TRBJ2-3; D gene unclear. The CDR3 length is 16 residues. CDR1 is SGHTA and CDR2 is FQGTGA in the germline V gene. V lost 4 bases and J 0 bases, leaving 14 bases between the germline ends. As DNA, the CDR3 is TGTGCCAGCAGCTCCGGGCCCCAGGCAAGCACAGATACGCAGTATTTT. This translates into CASSSGPQASTDTQYF. Full variable domain (remainder filled in from reference TRBV7-3 and TRBJ2-3): GAGVSQTPSNKVTEKGKYVELRCDPISGHTALYWYRQSLGQGPEFLIYFQGTGAADDSGLPNDRFFAVRPEGSVSTLKIQRTERGDSAVYLCASSSGPQASTDTQYFGPGTRLTVL.

The rearrangement uses TRBV20-1 and TRBJ2-5, with D perhaps matching TRBD2 (5 bases). Looked up from germline, CDR1 is DFQATT and CDR2 is SNEGSKA (reference sequence). This CDR3 has 14 residues. The germline V and J ends were trimmed by 2 bases and 4 bases, with 14 bases remaining between them. The CDR3 sequence is CSARTGSSGETQYF. The CDR3 nucleotides read TGCAGTGCTAGAACCGGTTCAAGCGGAGAGACCCAGTACTTC.

The chain combines TRBV5-1 with TRBJ1-3, with TRBD1 as a possible D gene (6 bases). The CDR3 is 16 amino acids. CDR1 SGHRS and CDR2 YFSETQ come from the germline V gene. V dropped 0 bases and J dropped 3 bases, with 13 bases sitting between them. The CDR3: CASSLEGVSFGNTIYF. The CDR3 nucleotides are TGCGCCAGCAGCTTGGAGGGGGTGTCCTTTGGAAACACCATATATTTT. Full variable domain (remainder filled in from reference TRBV5-1 and TRBJ1-3): KAGVTQTPRYLIKTRGQQVTLSCSPISGHRSVSWYQQTPGQGLQFLFEYFSETQRNKGNFPGRFSGRQFSNSRSEMNVSTLELGDSALYLCASSLEGVSFGNTIYFGEGSWLTVV.

The genes are TRBV10-3 and TRBJ2-5; 10 nucleotides line up with TRBD1. Trimming cost V 8 bases and J 4 bases; bases outside gene matches: 7. CDR1 ENHRY and CDR2 SYGVKD come from the germline V gene. The length of the CDR3 is 14 residues. In DNA, the CDR3 is TGTGCCATCCGGGGGGGACAGGGGTCAGAGACCCAGTACTTC. Amino acids: CAIRGGQGSETQYF.

This clonotype was picked up many times. The J gene is TRBJ2-2, the V gene TRBV12-5; possible D gene TRBD1, 5 bases. In germline, CDR1 is LGHNT, CDR2 FRNRAP. The CDR3 runs 14 residues. Trimming removed 6 bases at V and 5 bases at J, with 13 bases between. The CDR3 nucleotides are TGTGCTAGTGGGGGGCAAGGGTTTACCGGGGAGCTGTTTTTT. This gives the protein CASGGQGFTGELFF.

As concerns this clonotype: Being one base from a much bigger clone, this may be a read error. The CDR3 ends on some other residue instead of the conserved phenylalanine or tryptophan, so this is likely a read error. The rearrangement links TRBV25-1 to TRBJ1-4, with TRBD1 matching over 8 bases. Per germline, CDR1 MGHDK and CDR2 SYGVNS. The CDR3 has 13 amino acids. Unmatched junction bases numbered 2, after V lost 7 bases and J lost 4 bases. The CDR3 spells CASKTGVNEKLFL. In nucleotides, the CDR3 is TGTGCCAGCAAGACAGGGGTTAATGAAAAACTGTTTCTT.

This clonotype was counted at least ten times. The genes are TRBV3-1 and TRBJ1-2, with TRBD1 as a possible D gene (5 bases). This CDR3 has 15 amino acids. V lost 4 bases to trimming and J lost 8 bases, with 20 bases between them. Germline-derived CDR1 and CDR2 are LGHDT and YNNKEL (reference sequence). The CDR3 region is CASSPQSRRGGGYTF. Here the CDR3 DNA reads TGTGCCAGCAGCCCCCAAAGCCGACGGGGCGGAGGCTACACCTTC.